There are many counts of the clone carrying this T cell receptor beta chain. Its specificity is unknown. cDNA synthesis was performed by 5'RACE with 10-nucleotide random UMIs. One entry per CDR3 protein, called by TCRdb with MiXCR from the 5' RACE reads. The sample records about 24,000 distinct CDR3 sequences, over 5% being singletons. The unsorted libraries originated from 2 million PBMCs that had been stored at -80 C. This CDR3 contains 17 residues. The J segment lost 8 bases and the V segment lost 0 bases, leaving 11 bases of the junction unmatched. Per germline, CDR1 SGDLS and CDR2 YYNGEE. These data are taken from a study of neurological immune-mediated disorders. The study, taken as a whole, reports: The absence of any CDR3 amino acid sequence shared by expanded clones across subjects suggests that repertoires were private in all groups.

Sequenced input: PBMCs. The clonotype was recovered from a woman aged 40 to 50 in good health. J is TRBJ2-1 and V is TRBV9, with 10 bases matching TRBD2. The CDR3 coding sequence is TGTGCCAGCAGCGTAGGGGCTAGCGGGAGCAGGTGGGATGAGCAGTTCTTC. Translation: CASSVGASGSRWDEQFF.